Sequencing of this TCR beta chain was carried out in a study of T cells expressing NK-cell markers. The length of the CDR3 is 12 residues. For this clonotype: What it recognizes is unknown.

General study findings and limits: Specificity for HCMV among expanded NKG2C+ T cell clones was not established.

For TCR beta, cDNA was produced by 5'RACE template switching with UMIs. With the 5' RACE reads reprocessed, TCRdb shows one record per CDR3 protein and no DNA. The repertoire table contains over 150,000 distinct CDR3 sequences. The receptor's source is a woman between 50 and 59 years old in good health. The V gene is TRBV12-3 or TRBV12-4, the J gene TRBJ1-2; TCRdb's D call, TRBD1, is unchecked because there is no DNA. Sample: blood T cells: a sorted CD56 or NKG2C T cell subset, CD4+ or CD8+ T cells, or bulk PBMC T cells (not recorded which). This CDR3 is CASSFLGDGYTF.